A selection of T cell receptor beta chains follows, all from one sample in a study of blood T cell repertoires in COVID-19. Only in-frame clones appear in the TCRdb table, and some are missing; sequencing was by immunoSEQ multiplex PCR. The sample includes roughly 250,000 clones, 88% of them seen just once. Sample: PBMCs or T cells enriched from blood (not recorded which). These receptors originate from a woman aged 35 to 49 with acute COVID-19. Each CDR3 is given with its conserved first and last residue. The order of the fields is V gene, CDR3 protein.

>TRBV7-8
CASSSRQGASNQPQHF
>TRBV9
CASSVDPTSGAYEQYF
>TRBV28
CASSPPRGSYNSPLHF
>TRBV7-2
CASSLVKGMVSGNTIYF
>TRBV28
CASSSRRDTDSGNTIYF
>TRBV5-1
CASGQEGWNTEAFF
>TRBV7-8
CASSLGLARVEQFF
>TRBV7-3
CASSLQGDEQYF
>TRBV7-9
CASSLRQAMNTEAFF
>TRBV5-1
CASSLLAGMGMETQYF
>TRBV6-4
CASSDYHYGTGELFF
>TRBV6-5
CASSYLSGVNTEAFF
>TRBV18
CASSPGGQFDEQYF
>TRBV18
CASSPTWGDEQFF
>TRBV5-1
CASRAATNEKLFF
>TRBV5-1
CASSPTSGYEQFF
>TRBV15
CATSSDRGTGNTIYF
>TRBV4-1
CASSRSDPRGVQETQYF
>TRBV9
CASSKTSLLVDEQFF
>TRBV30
CAWARGSGNTIYF
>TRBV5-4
CASSGGLAGGAKNIQYF
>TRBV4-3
CASSRGSMTGIQYF
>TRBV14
CASSQAPKAGFLTQYF
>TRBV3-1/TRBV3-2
CASSGDRGFAEAFF
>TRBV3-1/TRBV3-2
CASSMGLINTGELFF
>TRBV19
CASTPTGISGNTIYF
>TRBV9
CASSSRGEDAGRGAGANVLTF
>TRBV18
CASSPNQETQYF
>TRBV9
CASSVAQEQFF
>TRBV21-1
CASSKVRTGDRTKGDTEAFF
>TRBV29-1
CSVVTGKANEQFF
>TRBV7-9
CASSLYQGQDSPLHF
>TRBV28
CASRFRQGARETQYF
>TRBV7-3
CASSLAGFGTEAFF
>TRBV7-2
CASSRDKFAEAFF
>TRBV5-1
CASSLIGTSTDTQYF
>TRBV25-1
CASSTLGGNYNEQFF
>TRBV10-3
CAISEWEGRTEAFF
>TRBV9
CASSVAPLAGSYNEQFF
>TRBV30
CAWGATVNEKLFF
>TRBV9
CASSVVDIRPFGANVLTF
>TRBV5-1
CASSWAAGREKLFF
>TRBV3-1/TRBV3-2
CASSQDPGGAGYTF
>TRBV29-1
CSVGADTNTGELFF
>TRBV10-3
CAISLTSTYNEQFF
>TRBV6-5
CASSYSFGGAGYTF
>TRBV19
CASSTGTGGRVYNEQFF
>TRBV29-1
CSVAGSHEQFF
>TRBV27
CASKSGDSSYNEQFF
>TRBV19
CASTPEYGELFF
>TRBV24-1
CATGQVDNQPQHF
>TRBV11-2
CASSFYSGTDTQYF
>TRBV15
CATSSPAGLETQYF
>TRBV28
CASREGLEETQYF
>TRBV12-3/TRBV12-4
CASRTSELAEQYF
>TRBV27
CASSWGGASGISDTQYF
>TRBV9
CASSIDRDEKLFF
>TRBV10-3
CAISLTGGETQYF
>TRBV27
CASSGGSNYGYTF